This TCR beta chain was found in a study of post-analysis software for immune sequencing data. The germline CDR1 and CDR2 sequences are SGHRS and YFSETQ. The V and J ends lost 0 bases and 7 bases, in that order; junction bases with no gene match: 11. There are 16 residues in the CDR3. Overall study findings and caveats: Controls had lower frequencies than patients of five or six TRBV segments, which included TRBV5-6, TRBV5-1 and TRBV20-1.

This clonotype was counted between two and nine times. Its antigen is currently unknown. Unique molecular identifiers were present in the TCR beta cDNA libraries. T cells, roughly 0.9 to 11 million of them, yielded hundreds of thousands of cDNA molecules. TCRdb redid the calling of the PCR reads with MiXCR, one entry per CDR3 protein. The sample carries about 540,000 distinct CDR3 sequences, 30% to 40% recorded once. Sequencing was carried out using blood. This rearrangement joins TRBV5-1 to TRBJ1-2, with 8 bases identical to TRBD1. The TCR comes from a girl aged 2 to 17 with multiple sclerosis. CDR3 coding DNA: TGCGCCAGCAGCTTGGAGCCCGTCACAGGGGGTTTTGGCTACACCTTC. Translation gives CASSLEPVTGGFGYTF.